This T cell receptor beta chain was recovered during a study of CD8 T cells in Susac syndrome. General study results and limits: The study conceded that its TCR sequencing and HLA analysis involved relatively few individuals.

Germline assignment: CDR1 SGHDT and CDR2 YYEEEE. V was cut by 6 bases and J by 0 bases, with 10 bases left in between. The CDR3 is 14 amino acids. A remark on this clonotype: What it binds is not known.

RNA in amounts of roughly 0.5 to 1 ug was reverse transcribed with random hexamers. The CDR3 of TCR beta was amplified by immunoSEQ multiplex PCR across 54 Vbeta and 13 Jbeta. TCRdb called the immunoSEQ multiplex PCR reads again in MiXCR, with one record for every CDR3 protein. In the table there are 210,000 or so distinct CDR3 sequences, roughly nine tenths of which are singletons. The sequence derives from a human donor with multiple sclerosis. Material for sequencing was CD8+ T cells from PBMCs. The V and J genes are TRBV5-6 and TRBJ1-5; unclear D gene. The CDR3: CASTFSNSNQPQHF. The DNA for the CDR3 is TGTGCCAGCACCTTTAGCAATAGCAATCAGCCCCAGCATTTT.